Listed below are T cell receptor beta chains from one sample, sequenced in a study of blood T cells in healthy people across ages. TCRdb processed the 5' RACE reads anew with MiXCR; each CDR3 protein has one entry. The sample carries around 1,700,000 distinct CDR3 sequences, over 25% recorded once. The sequenced sample consisted of blood. These receptors came from a woman in her twenties or thirties in good health. Both conserved end residues are part of each CDR3. D genes are given only for firm matches. The size entry is marked missing in some rows and otherwise reads once, few, many or a size class.

clone size: many; V gene: TRBV29-1; D gene: TRBD2; J gene: TRBJ2-7; CDR3 DNA: TGCAGCGTTGAAGGGACTAGCGGGAGGGCCGAATACGAGCAGTACTTC; CDR3 protein: CSVEGTSGRAEYEQYF
clone size: many; V gene: TRBV18; D gene: .; J gene: TRBJ2-4; CDR3 DNA: TGTGCCAGCTCACTGGAGGGGGAGATTCAGTACTTC; CDR3 protein: CASSLEGEIQYF
clone size: many; V gene: TRBV12-3/TRBV12-4; D gene: .; J gene: TRBJ2-3; CDR3 DNA: TGTGCCAGCAGTTCTACGGGTACGCAGTATTTT; CDR3 protein: CASSSTGTQYF
clone size: many; V gene: TRBV20-1; D gene: .; J gene: TRBJ2-7; CDR3 DNA: TGCAGTGCTTCGACAGGTTCCCACTACGAGCAGTACTTC; CDR3 protein: CSASTGSHYEQYF
clone size: many; V gene: TRBV5-1; D gene: .; J gene: TRBJ2-3; CDR3 DNA: TGCGCCAGCAGCTTGGGAGGGGTGAGAGATACGCAGTATTTT; CDR3 protein: CASSLGGVRDTQYF
clone size: many; V gene: TRBV10-3; D gene: .; J gene: TRBJ2-7; CDR3 DNA: TGTGCCATCAAAGGGGGCGGGGGACTAGTCAACGAGCAGTACTTC; CDR3 protein: CAIKGGGGLVNEQYF
clone size: .; V gene: TRBV24-1; D gene: TRBD2; J gene: TRBJ2-3; CDR3 DNA: TGTGCCACCAGTGATTTGGGTAGCGGGGGAACAGATACGCAGTATTTT; CDR3 protein: CATSDLGSGGTDTQYF
clone size: many; V gene: TRBV29-1; D gene: .; J gene: TRBJ1-4; CDR3 DNA: TGCAGCGTTGAGGAGGGCTTTAATGAAAAACTGTTTTTT; CDR3 protein: CSVEEGFNEKLFF
clone size: few; V gene: TRBV29-1; D gene: TRBD1; J gene: TRBJ1-2; CDR3 DNA: TGCAGCGCCGATCGGAGCAGGGGGCTGAAGGGCTACACCTTC; CDR3 protein: CSADRSRGLKGYTF
clone size: .; V gene: TRBV6-2/TRBV6-3; D gene: .; J gene: TRBJ1-1; CDR3 DNA: TGTGCCATTTCCCGGATCCTGAACACTGAAGCTTTCTTT; CDR3 protein: CAISRILNTEAFF
clone size: few; V gene: TRBV6-6; D gene: .; J gene: TRBJ1-4; CDR3 DNA: TGTGCCAGCGGCCTGCCAGGACCAGGGGATGAAAAACTGTTTTTT; CDR3 protein: CASGLPGPGDEKLFF
clone size: .; V gene: TRBV20-1; D gene: TRBD2; J gene: TRBJ2-1; CDR3 DNA: TGCAGTGCTCGGAGCAGCGGGAGTGTCTACAATGAGCAGTTCTTC; CDR3 protein: CSARSSGSVYNEQFF
clone size: once; V gene: TRBV7-9; D gene: TRBD1; J gene: TRBJ2-5; CDR3 DNA: TGTGCCAGCAGCTTAGTGAGCGGACAGGGGATGGGCGAGACCCAGTACTTC; CDR3 protein: CASSLVSGQGMGETQYF
clone size: .; V gene: TRBV7-9; D gene: .; J gene: TRBJ1-2; CDR3 DNA: TGTGCCAGCAGCGCACCGAACGGGGACGGCGGCTACACCTTC; CDR3 protein: CASSAPNGDGGYTF
clone size: .; V gene: TRBV9; D gene: .; J gene: TRBJ2-1; CDR3 DNA: TGTGCCAGCAGCGTCACGGGGGAGGATTACAATAAGCAGTTCTTC; CDR3 protein: CASSVTGEDYNKQFF
clone size: .; V gene: TRBV12-3/TRBV12-4; D gene: TRBD2; J gene: TRBJ2-3; CDR3 DNA: TGTGCCAGCGGAGATAGCGGGTTGAGCACAGATACGCAGTATTTT; CDR3 protein: CASGDSGLSTDTQYF
clone size: .; V gene: TRBV20-1; D gene: .; J gene: TRBJ2-2; CDR3 DNA: TGCAGTGCTCAGGATAGTAACACCGGGGAGCTGTTTTTT; CDR3 protein: CSAQDSNTGELFF
clone size: many; V gene: TRBV7-2; D gene: .; J gene: TRBJ2-7; CDR3 DNA: TGTGCCAGCAGCTTAGGGGTTGTACCGCGGGGCAACGAGCAGTACTTC; CDR3 protein: CASSLGVVPRGNEQYF
clone size: .; V gene: TRBV7-9; D gene: TRBD1; J gene: TRBJ1-1; CDR3 DNA: TGTGCCAGCAGCTTAAACAGGGGGTTAGGTGAAGCTTTCTTT; CDR3 protein: CASSLNRGLGEAFF
clone size: .; V gene: TRBV29-1; D gene: TRBD2; J gene: TRBJ2-1; CDR3 DNA: TGCAGCGCTGTAGCAAGCGGGAGCTATGAGCAGTTCTTC; CDR3 protein: CSAVASGSYEQFF
clone size: many; V gene: TRBV7-6; D gene: .; J gene: TRBJ2-7; CDR3 DNA: TGTGCCAGCAGCACCCAAGATGGGTCCGAATACGAGCAGTACTTC; CDR3 protein: CASSTQDGSEYEQYF
clone size: few; V gene: TRBV9; D gene: .; J gene: TRBJ1-1; CDR3 DNA: TGTGCCAGCAGCGTTAGTGGTCAGAACACTGAAGCTTTCTTT; CDR3 protein: CASSVSGQNTEAFF